These 2 T cell receptor beta chains came from one sample sequenced in a study of beta chain features in type 1 diabetes. Study outcomes and limitations: People with Type 1 diabetes carried modestly yet significantly shorter TCRB CDR3s in all four CD4+ subsets.

The antigens for these receptors are not known. Of the isolated RNA, all was reverse transcribed, and so the sequenced material was expressed TCRB transcripts. Some clones are missing from TCRdb's copy, which holds only in-frame ones; the method was immunoSEQ multiplex PCR. This sample has fewer than 350,000 clones; over 12% occur once, and the top ten carry roughly 0.015%. The sequenced sample was naive CD4+ T cells from blood. Every receptor here comes from a man aged 18 to 35 with type 1 diabetes.

There are a few counts of this clone. The rearrangement links TRBV13 to TRBJ2-1; D perhaps matches TRBD2 (6 bases). This CDR3 contains 15 residues. Trimming pared 5 bases from V and 5 bases from J, leaving 16 bases between. CDR1 is PRHDT, CDR2 FYEKMQ, per germline (reference sequence). This CDR3 reads CASSGGTRKDNEQFF. CDR3 coding DNA: TGTGCCAGCAGCGGCGGGACCCGGAAAGACAATGAGCAGTTCTTC. Full variable domain (outside the CDR3, taken from reference TRBV13 and TRBJ2-1): AAGVIQSPRHLIKEKRETATLKCYPIPRHDTVYWYQQGPGQDPQFLISFYEKMQSDKGSIPDRFSAQQFSDYHSELNMSSLELGDSALYFCASSGGTRKDNEQFFGPGTRLTVL.

This clone was found a few times. V and J are TRBV29-1 and TRBJ2-3; possible D gene TRBD1, 6 bases. Trimming took off 7 bases at V and 0 bases at J, with 8 bases between the two ends. The CDR3 is made up of 12 amino acids. The germline V gene encodes CDR1 SQVTM and CDR2 ANQGSEA. The CDR3 protein is CSGTGSTDTQYF. In nucleotides, the CDR3 is TGCAGCGGTACAGGGAGCACAGATACGCAGTATTTT.